This entry is about one TCR beta chain. An end of the junction differs from the germline gene, which may be a read error. The data stem from a study of T cell changes during pregnancy in multiple sclerosis. The CDR3 consists of 13 residues. Germline CDR1 is LNHDA and CDR2 is SQIVND (reference sequence). Libraries were prepared by immunoSEQ multiplex PCR; TCRdb keeps only in-frame clonotypes and omits some of them. Found here are 100,000 or so clones, about 91% of them singletons; the top ten hold 3% to 3.5%. Sequenced here: peripheral blood, sampled in the second trimester of pregnancy. The chain recombines TRBV19 with TRBJ2-7; D is possibly TRBD1 (6 bases). The receptor's source is a female donor with multiple sclerosis, enrolled in a pregnancy study. CDR3 protein: CASSITGYYEQYF. The CDR3, as DNA: TGTGCCAGCAGTATCACAGGGTACTACGAGCAGTACTTC. Together with reference TRBV19 and TRBJ2-7, the CDR3 gives the full variable domain: DGGITQSPKYLFRKEGQNVTLSCEQNLNHDAMYWYRQDPGQGLRLIYYSQIVNDFQKGDIAEGYSVSREKKESFPLTVTSAQKNPTAFYLCASSITGYYEQYFGPGTRLTVT.